Below, one T cell receptor (beta chain) is given with its context. Its specificity is not known. This sample is part of a study of cytomegalovirus exposure and HLA in healthy donors. Primers included in the PCR were 60 Vbeta and 13 Jbeta primers. The method was immunoSEQ multiplex PCR; TCRdb's version includes in-frame clones alone and lacks a portion of them. This table has about 150,000 clones, around 82% appearing once. Germline CDR1 reads MDHEN; CDR2 reads SYDVKM. This CDR3 has 18 amino acids. V gave up 3 bases and J gave up 0 bases, with 15 bases separating them. Points from the study as a whole: Among the most significant clusters, several appeared linked to common viral pathogens in a later analysis. TCR beta V- and J-gene trimming was later associated with a missense DCLRE1C variant. The study recorded 150 to 200 TCR beta chains that were cytomegalovirus-associated.

This clonotype originated in a woman in her thirties or forties in good health and CMV-seropositive. Sequenced material: PBMCs. The chain couples TRBV28 to TRBJ2-6, with a tentative D call TRBD2 (5 bases). CDR3 sequence reads: CASSLGNSRGSGANVLTF. CDR3 nucleotides: TGTGCCAGCAGTTTGGGGAACTCCCGGGGCTCTGGGGCCAACGTCCTGACTTTC.